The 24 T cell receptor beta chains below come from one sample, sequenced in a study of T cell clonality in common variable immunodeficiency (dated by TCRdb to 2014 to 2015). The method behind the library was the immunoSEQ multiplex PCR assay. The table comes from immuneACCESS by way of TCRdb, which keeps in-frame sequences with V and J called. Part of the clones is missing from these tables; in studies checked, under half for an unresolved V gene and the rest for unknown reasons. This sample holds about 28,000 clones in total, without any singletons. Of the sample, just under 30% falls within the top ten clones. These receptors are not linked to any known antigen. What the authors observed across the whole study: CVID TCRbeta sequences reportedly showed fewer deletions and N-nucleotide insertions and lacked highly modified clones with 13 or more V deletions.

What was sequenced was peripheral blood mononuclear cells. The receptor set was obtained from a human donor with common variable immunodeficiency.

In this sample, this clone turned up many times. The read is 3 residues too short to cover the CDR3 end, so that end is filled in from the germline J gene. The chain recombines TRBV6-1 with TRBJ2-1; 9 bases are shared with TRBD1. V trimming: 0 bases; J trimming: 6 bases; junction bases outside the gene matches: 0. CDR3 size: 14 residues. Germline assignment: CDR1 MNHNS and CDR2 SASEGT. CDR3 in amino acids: CASSEATGGNEQFF. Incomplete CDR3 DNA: TGTGCCAGCAGTGAAGCGACAGGGGGCAATGAG.

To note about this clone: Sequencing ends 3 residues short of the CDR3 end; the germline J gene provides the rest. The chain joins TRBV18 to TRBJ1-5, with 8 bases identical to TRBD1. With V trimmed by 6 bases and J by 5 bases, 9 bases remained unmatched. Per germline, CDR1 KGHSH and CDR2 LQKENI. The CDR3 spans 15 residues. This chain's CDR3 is CASSPQVQGDQPQHF. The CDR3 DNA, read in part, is TGTGCCAGCTCCCCGCAGGTACAGGGGGATCAGCCC.

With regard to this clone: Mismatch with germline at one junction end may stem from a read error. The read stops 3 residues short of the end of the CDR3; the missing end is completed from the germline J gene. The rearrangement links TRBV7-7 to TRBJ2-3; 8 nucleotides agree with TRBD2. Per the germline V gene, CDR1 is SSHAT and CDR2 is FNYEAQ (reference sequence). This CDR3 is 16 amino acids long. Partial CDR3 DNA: TGTGCTAGCAGCCCAACCCCCGGGACTAGAACAGATACG. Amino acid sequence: CASSPTPGTRTDT. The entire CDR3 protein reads CASSPTPGTRTDTQYF.

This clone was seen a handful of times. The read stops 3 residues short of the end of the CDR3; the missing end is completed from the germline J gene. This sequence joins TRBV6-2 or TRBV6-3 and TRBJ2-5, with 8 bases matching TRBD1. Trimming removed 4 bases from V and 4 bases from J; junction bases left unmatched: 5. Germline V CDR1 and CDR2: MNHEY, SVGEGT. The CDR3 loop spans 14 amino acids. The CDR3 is CASSSQGVGETQYF. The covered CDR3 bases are TGTGCCAGCAGTTCACAGGGGGTCGGAGAGACC.

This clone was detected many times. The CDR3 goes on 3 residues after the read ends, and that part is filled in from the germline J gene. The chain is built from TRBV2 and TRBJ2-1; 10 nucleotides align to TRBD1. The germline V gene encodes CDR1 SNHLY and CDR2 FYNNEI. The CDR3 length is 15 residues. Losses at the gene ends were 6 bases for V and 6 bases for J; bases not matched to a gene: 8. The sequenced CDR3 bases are TGTGCCAGCAGACCCGGGACAGGGGCCGGCAATGAG. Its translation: CASRPGTGAGNE. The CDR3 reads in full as CASRPGTGAGNEQFF.

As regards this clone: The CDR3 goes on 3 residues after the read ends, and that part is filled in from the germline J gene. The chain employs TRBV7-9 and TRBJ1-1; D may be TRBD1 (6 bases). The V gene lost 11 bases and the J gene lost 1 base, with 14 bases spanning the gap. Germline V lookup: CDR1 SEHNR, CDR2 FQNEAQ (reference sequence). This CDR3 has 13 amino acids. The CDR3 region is CACSRGRNTEAFF. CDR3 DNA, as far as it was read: TGTGCCTGTTCCAGGGGCCGGAACACTGAA. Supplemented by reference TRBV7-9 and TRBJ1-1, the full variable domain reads DTGVSQNPRHKITKRGQNVTFRCDPISEHNRLYWYRQTLGQGPEFLTYFQNEAQLEKSRLLSDRFSAERPKGSFSTLEIQRTEQGDSAMYLCACSRGRNTEAFFGQGTRLTVV.

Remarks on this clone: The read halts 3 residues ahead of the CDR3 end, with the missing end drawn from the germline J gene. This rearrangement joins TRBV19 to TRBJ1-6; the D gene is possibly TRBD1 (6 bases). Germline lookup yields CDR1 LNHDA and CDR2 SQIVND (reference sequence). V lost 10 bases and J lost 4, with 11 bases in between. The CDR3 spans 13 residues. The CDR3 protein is CATRQVYNSPLHF. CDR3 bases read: TGTGCCACTCGACAGGTTTATAATTCACCC.

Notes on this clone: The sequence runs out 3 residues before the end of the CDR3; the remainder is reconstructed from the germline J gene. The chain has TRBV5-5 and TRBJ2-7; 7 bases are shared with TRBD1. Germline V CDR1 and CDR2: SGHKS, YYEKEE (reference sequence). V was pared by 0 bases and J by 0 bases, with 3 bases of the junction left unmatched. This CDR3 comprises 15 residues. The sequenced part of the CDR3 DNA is TGTGCCAGCAGCTTGGAACAGGGGTCCTCCTACGAG. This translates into CASSLEQGSSYE. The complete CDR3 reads CASSLEQGSSYEQYF.

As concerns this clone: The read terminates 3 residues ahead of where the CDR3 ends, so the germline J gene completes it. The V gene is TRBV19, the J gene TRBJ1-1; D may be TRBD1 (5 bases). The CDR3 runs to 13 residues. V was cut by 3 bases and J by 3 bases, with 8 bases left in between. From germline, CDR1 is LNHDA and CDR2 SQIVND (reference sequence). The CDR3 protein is CASSMGGYTEAFF. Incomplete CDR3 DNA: TGTGCCAGTAGTATGGGGGGTTACACTGAA.

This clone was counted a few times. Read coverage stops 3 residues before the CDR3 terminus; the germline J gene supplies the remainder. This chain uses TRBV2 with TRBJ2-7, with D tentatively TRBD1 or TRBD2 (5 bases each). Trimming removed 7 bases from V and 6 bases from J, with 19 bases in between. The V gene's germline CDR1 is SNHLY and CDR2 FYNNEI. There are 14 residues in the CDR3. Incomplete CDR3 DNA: TGTGCCAGCAAGCCGCCCGAACAGAGGGGCGAG. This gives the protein CASKPPEQRGE. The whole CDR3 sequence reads CASKPPEQRGEQYF.

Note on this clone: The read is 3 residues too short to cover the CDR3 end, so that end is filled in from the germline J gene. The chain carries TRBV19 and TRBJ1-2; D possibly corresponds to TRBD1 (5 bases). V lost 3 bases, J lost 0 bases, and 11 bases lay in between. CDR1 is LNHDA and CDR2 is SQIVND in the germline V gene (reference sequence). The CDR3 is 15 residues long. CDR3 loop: CASSITREANYGYTF. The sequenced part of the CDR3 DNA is TGTGCCAGTAGTATTACCAGGGAGGCTAACTATGGC.

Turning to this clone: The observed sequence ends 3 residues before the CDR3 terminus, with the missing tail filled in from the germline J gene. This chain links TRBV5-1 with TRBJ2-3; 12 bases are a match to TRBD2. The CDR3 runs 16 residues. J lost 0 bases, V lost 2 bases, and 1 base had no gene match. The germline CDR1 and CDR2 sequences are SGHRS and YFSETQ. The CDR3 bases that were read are TGCGCCAGCAGCTTTGGACTAGCGGGGAGCACAGATACG. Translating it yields CASSFGLAGSTDT. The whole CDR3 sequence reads CASSFGLAGSTDTQYF.

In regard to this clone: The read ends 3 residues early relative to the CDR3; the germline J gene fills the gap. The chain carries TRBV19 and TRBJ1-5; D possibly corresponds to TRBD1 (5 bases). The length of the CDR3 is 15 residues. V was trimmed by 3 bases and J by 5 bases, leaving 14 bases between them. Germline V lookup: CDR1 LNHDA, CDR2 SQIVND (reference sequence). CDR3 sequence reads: CASSIVERGDQPQHF. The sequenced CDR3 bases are TGTGCCAGTAGTATTGTAGAAAGGGGCGATCAGCCC.

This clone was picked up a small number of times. CDR3 loop: CASSLDPGEASYNEQFF. The CDR3 bases that were read are TGCGCCAGCAGCTTGGATCCGGGGGAGGCCTCCTACAATGAG. The chain uses TRBV5-1 and TRBJ2-1; D may be TRBD2 (6 bases). The CDR3 goes on 3 residues after the read ends, and that part is filled in from the germline J gene. V shed 0 bases and J shed 0 bases, with 13 bases lying between them. The CDR3 totals 17 residues. The V gene's germline CDR1 is SGHRS and CDR2 YFSETQ.

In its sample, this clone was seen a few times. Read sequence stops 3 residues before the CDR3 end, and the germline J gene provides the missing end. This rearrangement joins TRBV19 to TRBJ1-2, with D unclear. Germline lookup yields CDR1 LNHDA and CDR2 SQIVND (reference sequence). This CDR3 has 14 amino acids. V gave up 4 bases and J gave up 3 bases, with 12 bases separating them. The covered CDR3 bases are TGTGCCAGTAGTAATCCCCCGGTCGACTATGGC. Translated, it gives CASSNPPVDYG. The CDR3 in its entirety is CASSNPPVDYGYTF.

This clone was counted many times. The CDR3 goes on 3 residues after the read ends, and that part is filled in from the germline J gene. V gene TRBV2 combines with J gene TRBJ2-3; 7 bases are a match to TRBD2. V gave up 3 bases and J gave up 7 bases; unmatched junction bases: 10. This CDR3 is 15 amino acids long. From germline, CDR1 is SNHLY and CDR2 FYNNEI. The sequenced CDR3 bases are TGTGCCAGCAGTGATCGGGCGGGGGTCCCCCATACG. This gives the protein CASSDRAGVPHT. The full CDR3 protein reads CASSDRAGVPHTQYF. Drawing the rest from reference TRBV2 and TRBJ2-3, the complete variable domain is EPEVTQTPSHQVTQMGQEVILRCVPISNHLYFYWYRQILGQKVEFLVSFYNNEISEKSEIFDDQFSVERPDGSNFTLKIRSTKLEDSAMYFCASSDRAGVPHTQYFGPGTRLTVL.

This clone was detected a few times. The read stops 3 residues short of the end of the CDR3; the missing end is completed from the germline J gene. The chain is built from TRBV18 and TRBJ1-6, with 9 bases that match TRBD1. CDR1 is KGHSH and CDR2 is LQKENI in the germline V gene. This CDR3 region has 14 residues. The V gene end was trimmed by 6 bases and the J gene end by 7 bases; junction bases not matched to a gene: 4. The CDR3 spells CASSTGQGNSPLHF. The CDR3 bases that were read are TGTGCCAGCTCGACCGGACAGGGGAATTCACCC. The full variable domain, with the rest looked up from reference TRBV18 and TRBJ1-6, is NAGVMQNPRHLVRRRGQEARLRCSPMKGHSHVYWYRQLPEEGLKFMVYLQKENIIDESGMPKERFSAEFPKEGPSILRIQQVVRGDSAAYFCASSTGQGNSPLHFGNGTRLTVT.

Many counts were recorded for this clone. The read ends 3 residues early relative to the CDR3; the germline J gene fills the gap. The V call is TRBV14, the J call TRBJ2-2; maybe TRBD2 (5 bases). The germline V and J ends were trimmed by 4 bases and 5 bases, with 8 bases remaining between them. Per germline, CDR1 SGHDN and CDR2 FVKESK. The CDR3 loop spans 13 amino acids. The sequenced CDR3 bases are TGTGCCAGCAGCCGGCCGGGGACCGGGGAG. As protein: CASSRPGTGE. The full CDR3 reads CASSRPGTGELFF.

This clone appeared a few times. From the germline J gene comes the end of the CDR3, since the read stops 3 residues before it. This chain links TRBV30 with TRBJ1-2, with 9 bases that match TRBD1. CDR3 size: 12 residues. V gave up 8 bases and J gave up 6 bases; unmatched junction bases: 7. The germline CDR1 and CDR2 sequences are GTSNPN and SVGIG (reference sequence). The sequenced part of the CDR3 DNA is TGTGCCATGCCCGGGACAGGGAATGGC. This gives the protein CAMPGTGNG. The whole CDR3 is CAMPGTGNGYTF. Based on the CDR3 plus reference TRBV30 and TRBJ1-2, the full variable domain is SQTIHQWPATLVQPVGSPLSLECTVEGTSNPNLYWYRQAAGRGLQLLFYSVGIGQISSEVPQNLSASRPQDRQFILSSKKLLLSDSGFYLCAMPGTGNGYTFGSGTRLTVV.

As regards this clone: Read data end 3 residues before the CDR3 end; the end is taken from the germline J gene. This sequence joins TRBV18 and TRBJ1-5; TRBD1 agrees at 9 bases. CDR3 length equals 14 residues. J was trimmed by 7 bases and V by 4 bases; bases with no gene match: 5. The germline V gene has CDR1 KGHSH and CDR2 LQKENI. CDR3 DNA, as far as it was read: TGTGCCAGCTCACGACGGACAGGGGAACAGCCC. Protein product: CASSRRTGEQP. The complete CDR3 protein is CASSRRTGEQPQHF. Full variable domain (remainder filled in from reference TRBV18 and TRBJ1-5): NAGVMQNPRHLVRRRGQEARLRCSPMKGHSHVYWYRQLPEEGLKFMVYLQKENIIDESGMPKERFSAEFPKEGPSILRIQQVVRGDSAAYFCASSRRTGEQPQHFGDGTRLSIL.

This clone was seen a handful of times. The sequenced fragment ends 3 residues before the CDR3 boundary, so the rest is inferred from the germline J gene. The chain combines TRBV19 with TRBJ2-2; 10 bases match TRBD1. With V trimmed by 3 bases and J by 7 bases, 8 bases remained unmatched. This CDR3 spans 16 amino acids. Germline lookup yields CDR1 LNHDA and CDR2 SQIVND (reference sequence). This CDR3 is CASSIPWDRGHGELFF. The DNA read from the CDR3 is TGTGCCAGTAGTATCCCCTGGGACAGGGGCCACGGGGAG.

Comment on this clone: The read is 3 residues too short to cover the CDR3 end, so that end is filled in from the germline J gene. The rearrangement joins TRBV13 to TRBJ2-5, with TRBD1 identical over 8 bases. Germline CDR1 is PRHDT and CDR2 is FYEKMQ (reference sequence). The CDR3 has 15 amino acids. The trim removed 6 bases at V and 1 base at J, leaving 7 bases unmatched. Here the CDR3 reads CASSLRGRLQETQYF. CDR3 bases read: TGTGCCAGCAGTCTCAGGGGGCGCCTCCAAGAGACC.

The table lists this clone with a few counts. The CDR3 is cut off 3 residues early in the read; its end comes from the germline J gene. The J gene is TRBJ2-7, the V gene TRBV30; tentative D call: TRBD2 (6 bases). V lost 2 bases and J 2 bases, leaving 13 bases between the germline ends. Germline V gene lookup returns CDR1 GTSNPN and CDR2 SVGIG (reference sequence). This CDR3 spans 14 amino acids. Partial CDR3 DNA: TGTGCCTGGAGTTCCGGGACGGGGGCCTACGAG. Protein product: CAWSSGTGAYE. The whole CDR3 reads CAWSSGTGAYEQYF.

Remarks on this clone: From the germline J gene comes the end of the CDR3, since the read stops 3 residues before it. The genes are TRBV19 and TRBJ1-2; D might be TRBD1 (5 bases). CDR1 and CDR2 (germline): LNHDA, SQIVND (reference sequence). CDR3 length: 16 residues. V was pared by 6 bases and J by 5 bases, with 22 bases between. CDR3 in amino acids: CASRLDSTGPVYGYTF. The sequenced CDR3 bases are TGTGCCAGTAGGTTAGACTCCACAGGCCCCGTTTATGGC.